These 30 T cell receptor beta chains were all obtained from the same sample, sequenced in a study of CD8+ T cells in alopecia areata. Treatment described: oral pan-JAK inhibitor, 5-10 mg twice daily. The authors extracted RNA and reverse transcribed it into cDNA as the sequencing template. Only in-frame clones appear in the TCRdb table, and some are missing; sequencing was by immunoSEQ multiplex PCR. In the table there are hundreds of thousands of clones, 50% to 75% of which are singletons. Specimen: CD4+ T cells sorted from blood, collected at approximately week 52, from a patient treated with tofacitinib. Source of these receptors: a human donor with alopecia areata.

The genes are TRBV4-2 and TRBJ1-6, with D possibly TRBD1 on 5 matching bases. Germline V gene data show CDR1 as LGHNA and CDR2 as YNFKEQ. The CDR3 totals 17 residues. Deletions cut 0 bases from V and 7 bases from J, with 16 bases between. DNA of the CDR3: TGTGCCAGCAGCCAAGACCTGGAGGGGAACAGGAATTCACCCCTCCACTTT. This codes for CASSQDLEGNRNSPLHF.

This clone has a handful of counts. The J gene is TRBJ1-4, the V gene TRBV6-1; D not certain. CDR1 MNHNS and CDR2 SASEGT come from the germline V gene. Trimming removed 6 bases from V and 0 bases from J, with 8 bases in between. CDR3 length equals 14 residues. The DNA of the CDR3 is TGTGCCAGCAGCCACGGGACAACTAATGAAAAACTGTTTTTT. It is translated as CASSHGTTNEKLFF.

This chain joins TRBV29-1 and TRBJ2-3; D gene ambiguous. V lost 6 bases and J 1 base, leaving 17 bases between the germline ends. Germline CDR1 is SQVTM and CDR2 is ANQGSEA. CDR3 size: 15 residues. The DNA of the CDR3 is TGCAGCGTAATGGGCTTACACACGGGCACAGATACGCAGTATTTT. Amino acid sequence: CSVMGLHTGTDTQYF.

In this sample, this clone turned up once. The gene calls are TRBV9 and TRBJ2-5, with 7 bases matching TRBD2. This CDR3 has 16 amino acids. Trimming removed 3 bases from V and 4 bases from J; junction bases left unmatched: 12. Germline-derived CDR1 and CDR2 are SGDLS and YYNGEE. DNA for the CDR3: TGTGCCAGCAGCGCGACCGGGACTAATCTGTTAGAGACCCAGTACTTC. Encoded protein: CASSATGTNLLETQYF. The entire variable domain, with the rest obtained from reference TRBV9 and TRBJ2-5, is as follows: DSGVTQTPKHLITATGQRVTLRCSPRSGDLSVYWYQQSLDQGLQFLIQYYNGEERAKGNILERFSAQQFPDLHSELNLSSLELGDSALYFCASSATGTNLLETQYFGPGTRLLVL.

V gene TRBV11-2 combines with J gene TRBJ1-5; unclear D gene. Germline V CDR1 and CDR2: SGHAT, FQNNGV. The CDR3 contains 12 residues. V was clipped by 2 bases and J by 6 bases, with 5 bases between them. In DNA form, the CDR3 reads TGTGCCAGCAGCTTACTGGGTCAGCCCCAGCATTTT. Translated, it gives CASSLLGQPQHF.

V is TRBV14 and J is TRBJ2-1; 7 bases line up with TRBD1. V shed 4 bases and J 6 bases; nucleotides not matched to a gene: 12. The germline V gene encodes CDR1 SGHDN and CDR2 FVKESK. The CDR3 is made up of 16 amino acids. The CDR3, as DNA: TGTGCCAGCAGCCTCCGACCGGGACAGCCAGGCAATGAGCAGTTCTTC. Its protein is CASSLRPGQPGNEQFF.

This chain connects TRBV6-6 to TRBJ1-6, with 12 bases fitting TRBD1. Germline V gene data show CDR1 as MNHNY and CDR2 as SVGAGI (reference sequence). V trimming: 6 bases; J trimming: 7 bases; junction bases outside the gene matches: 4. The CDR3 contains 15 residues. The CDR3 sequence is CASRGTGGENSPLHF. In DNA, the CDR3 is TGTGCCAGCAGAGGGACAGGGGGCGAGAATTCACCCCTCCACTTT.

This rearrangement joins TRBV30 to TRBJ1-5; D not resolved. The CDR3 loop spans 13 amino acids. V was cut by 4 bases and J by 3 bases, with 10 bases left in between. Germline CDR1 reads GTSNPN; CDR2 reads SVGIG (reference sequence). The CDR3 loop reads CAWNRGDNQPQHF. CDR3 coding DNA: TGTGCCTGGAATCGGGGTGACAATCAGCCCCAGCATTTT.

This clone has only a few counts. This chain connects TRBV7-9 to TRBJ1-1; no definite D call. CDR1 SEHNR and CDR2 FQNEAQ come from the germline V gene (reference sequence). Deletions cut 3 bases from V and 4 bases from J, with 15 bases between. This CDR3 region has 15 residues. CDR3 sequence reads: CASSFYVLRRTEAFF. In DNA form, the CDR3 reads TGTGCCAGCAGCTTTTACGTTTTACGGCGCACTGAAGCTTTCTTT.

The chain's CDR3 is CASSQDPGQGTYEQYF. CDR3 coding DNA: TGCGCCAGCAGCCAAGATCCGGGACAGGGTACCTACGAGCAGTACTTC. The chain couples TRBV4-1 to TRBJ2-7; 9 bases align to TRBD1. The CDR3 loop spans 16 amino acids. V lost 0 bases to trimming and J lost 2 bases; unmatched junction nucleotides: 5. The germline V gene has CDR1 MGHRA and CDR2 YSYEKL.

This chain links TRBV5-1 with TRBJ2-3, with 9 bases matching TRBD2. The CDR3 is 14 amino acids. The V segment lost 3 bases and the J segment 5 bases; nucleotides outside the gene matches: 4. Per germline, CDR1 SGHRS and CDR2 YFSETQ. The CDR3 DNA follows: TGCGCCAGCAGCTGGGGACTAGCTGAAGATACGCAGTATTTT. It yields the protein CASSWGLAEDTQYF.

This clone appeared a few times. This chain links TRBV10-3 with TRBJ2-7; 11 positions agree with TRBD2. The CDR3 totals 17 residues. CDR1 and CDR2 from the germline V gene are ENHRY and SYGVKD. Trimming cost V 2 bases and J 0 bases; bases outside gene matches: 6. CDR3: CAISEPLAGGTSYEQYF. Here the CDR3 DNA reads TGTGCCATCAGTGAGCCGCTAGCGGGGGGAACCTCCTACGAGCAGTACTTC.

The V call is TRBV7-9, the J call TRBJ1-2, with TRBD1 matching over 10 bases. V was pared by 1 base and J by 1 base, with 3 bases of the junction left unmatched. Germline V gives CDR1 SEHNR, CDR2 FQNEAQ (reference sequence). The CDR3 runs 16 residues. The CDR3 protein is CASSLEGDRGNYGYTF. The CDR3 DNA reads as TGTGCCAGCAGCTTAGAAGGGGACAGGGGTAACTATGGCTACACCTTC.

The genes are TRBV29-1 and TRBJ2-1; 12 bases agree with TRBD2. With V trimmed by 4 bases and J by 10 bases, 8 bases remained unmatched. CDR1 is SQVTM and CDR2 is ANQGSEA in the germline V gene. The CDR3 length is 14 residues. The CDR3, as DNA: TGCAGCGTTGGCCTAGCGGGGGGGCCAGTCGAGCAGTTCTTC. Its translation is CSVGLAGGPVEQFF.

In its sample, this clone was seen a few times. This chain joins TRBV6-1 and TRBJ1-3; D is ambiguous. From germline, CDR1 is MNHNS and CDR2 SASEGT. CDR3 length: 14 residues. Trimming took off 3 bases at V and 0 bases at J, with 6 bases between the two ends. The CDR3 loop is CASSEVGSGNTIYF. The CDR3 DNA reads TGTGCCAGCAGTGAGGTCGGCTCTGGAAACACCATATATTTT.

Only a few counts were recorded for this clone. The rearrangement uses TRBV15 and TRBJ2-5; possibly TRBD1 for D (6 bases). The CDR3 sequence is 15 residues long. Looked up from germline, CDR1 is LNHNV and CDR2 is YYDKDF (reference sequence). V lost 0 bases and J 3 bases, leaving 11 bases between the germline ends. CDR3 region: CATSRDGAGEETQYF. As DNA, the CDR3 is TGTGCCACCAGCAGAGATGGGGCAGGGGAAGAGACCCAGTACTTC.

There are a few counts of this clone. The chain carries TRBV12-5 and TRBJ2-5; D might be TRBD2 (7 bases). V shed 2 bases and J shed 2 bases, with 12 bases lying between them. The length of the CDR3 is 15 residues. Looked up from germline, CDR1 is LGHNT and CDR2 is FRNRAP. CDR3 nucleotides: TGTGCTAGTGGTTTGTGGCGGGGGCCACAAGAGACCCAGTACTTC. This sequence encodes CASGLWRGPQETQYF.

Details on this clone: Different DNA sequences within this sample yield the same CDR3. This chain uses TRBV20-1 with TRBJ2-5; perhaps TRBD2 as D (6 bases). This CDR3 has 11 amino acids. V was cut by 1 base and J by 7 bases, with 7 bases left in between. Germline V gene lookup returns CDR1 DFQATT and CDR2 SNEGSKA (reference sequence). CDR3 in amino acids: CSARGGGTQYF. The CDR3 DNA sequence: TGCAGTGCTAGAGGGGGAGGGACCCAGTACTTC.

This chain links TRBV29-1 with TRBJ2-7; D unclear. CDR3 size: 13 residues. Germline V gene sequence: CDR1 SQVTM, CDR2 ANQGSEA. The V end lost 4 bases, the J end lost 0 bases, and 10 bases lay between the germline ends. The CDR3 nucleotides read TGCAGCGTTGTTCTGTCCGGCTCCTACGAGCAGTACTTC. Protein sequence: CSVVLSGSYEQYF.

This rearrangement joins TRBV5-1 to TRBJ2-3; possibly TRBD1 for D (6 bases). Trimming pared 3 bases from V and 7 bases from J, leaving 15 bases between. CDR3 length equals 14 residues. CDR1 and CDR2 (germline): SGHRS, YFSETQ. CDR3 sequence: CASSSGQPGHTQYF. The CDR3 DNA follows: TGCGCCAGCAGCTCCGGACAGCCGGGGCATACGCAGTATTTT.

This clone was observed a few times. This same CDR3 is encoded by further DNA sequences in the sample. The genes are TRBV29-1 and TRBJ1-2; D perhaps matches TRBD1 (5 bases). CDR1 and CDR2 from the germline V gene are SQVTM and ANQGSEA. The V end was cut by 4 bases, the J end by 4 bases, with 7 bases between. CDR3 length equals 11 residues. The CDR3 reads CSVGDGYGYTF. CDR3 nucleotides: TGCAGCGTTGGGGACGGCTATGGCTACACCTTC.

This clone showed up many times. The genes are TRBV4-1 and TRBJ2-3; 7 nucleotides agree with TRBD1. Per germline, CDR1 MGHRA and CDR2 YSYEKL. Trimming took 4 bases from V and 6 from J; bases not matched to a gene: 7. CDR3 size: 14 residues. The CDR3 loop reads CASSPDREEDTQYF. CDR3 nucleotide sequence: TGCGCCAGCAGCCCAGACAGGGAAGAGGATACGCAGTATTTT.

The chain uses TRBV30 and TRBJ2-7; no reliable D call. The V gene lost 3 bases and the J gene lost 2 bases, with 14 bases spanning the gap. Germline CDR1 reads GTSNPN; CDR2 reads SVGIG (reference sequence). The CDR3 totals 14 residues. CDR3 residues: CAWSVGGVAYEQYF. CDR3 in DNA: TGTGCCTGGAGCGTCGGCGGAGTTGCCTACGAGCAGTACTTC.

This clone appeared a single time. The chain combines TRBV30 with TRBJ2-3, with a tentative D call TRBD1 (5 bases). Germline V gives CDR1 GTSNPN, CDR2 SVGIG (reference sequence). The CDR3 runs to 15 residues. Trimming pared 0 bases from V and 2 bases from J, leaving 12 bases between. The CDR3 reads CAWSVWGSITDTQYF. The CDR3 bases are TGTGCCTGGAGTGTATGGGGCTCAATCACAGATACGCAGTATTTT.

The V gene is TRBV19, the J gene TRBJ1-2; the D gene is possibly TRBD1 (6 bases). CDR3 length equals 14 residues. CDR1 and CDR2 (germline): LNHDA, SQIVND (reference sequence). V was trimmed by 7 bases and J by 3 bases, leaving 15 bases between them. This CDR3 is CASTLREGDYGYTF. As DNA, the CDR3 is TGTGCCAGTACCCTCAGGGAGGGGGACTATGGCTACACCTTC.

V gene TRBV30 combines with J gene TRBJ1-5; D may be TRBD1 (5 bases). The germline V and J ends were trimmed by 2 bases and 5 bases, with 13 bases remaining between them. In germline, CDR1 is GTSNPN, CDR2 SVGIG (reference sequence). This CDR3 comprises 14 residues. In DNA form, the CDR3 reads TGTGCCTGGAGTCCCTGGGGGACCGATCAGCCCCAGCATTTT. Its protein is CAWSPWGTDQPQHF.

This clone was counted only a few times. The chain is built from TRBV5-4 and TRBJ2-5; 9 nucleotides line up with TRBD1. The CDR3 spans 14 residues. V gave up 4 bases and J gave up 3 bases; unmatched junction bases: 4. Germline V lookup: CDR1 SGHNT, CDR2 YYREEE (reference sequence). CDR3 sequence: CASSTGQGEETQYF. The CDR3 region has the DNA TGTGCCAGCAGCACGGGACAGGGAGAAGAGACCCAGTACTTC.

The chain carries TRBV2 and TRBJ1-1; D is possibly TRBD1 (6 bases). V dropped 8 bases and J dropped 1 base, with 17 bases sitting between them. The CDR3 has 15 amino acids. Germline CDR1 SNHLY, CDR2 FYNNEI. In DNA form, the CDR3 reads TGTGCCAGCGGGAACCAGGGGATGGCGAACACTGAAGCTTTCTTT. Residues: CASGNQGMANTEAFF.

Only a few counts were recorded for this clone. The chain is built from TRBV6-5 and TRBJ2-1; D is perhaps TRBD1 (5 bases). This CDR3 has 15 residues. The germline gives CDR1 MNHEY, CDR2 SVGAGI. V lost 0 bases, J lost 5 bases, and 11 bases lay in between. This CDR3 is CASSYSVQVNNEQFF. The CDR3 DNA reads TGTGCCAGCAGTTACTCCGTACAGGTTAACAATGAGCAGTTCTTC.

The genes are TRBV7-3 and TRBJ2-1, with a weak D call TRBD1 (6 bases). CDR1 and CDR2 from the germline V gene are SGHTA and FQGTGA. There are 13 residues in the CDR3. With 5 bases removed from V and 7 bases from J, the gap between germline ends came to 12 bases. The CDR3 reads CASSINRENEQFF. In DNA form, the CDR3 reads TGTGCCAGCAGCATAAACAGGGAGAATGAGCAGTTCTTC. Full variable domain (remainder filled in from reference TRBV7-3 and TRBJ2-1): GAGVSQTPSNKVTEKGKYVELRCDPISGHTALYWYRQSLGQGPEFLIYFQGTGAADDSGLPNDRFFAVRPEGSVSTLKIQRTERGDSAVYLCASSINRENEQFFGPGTRLTVL.